This T cell receptor beta chain was sequenced during a study of cytomegalovirus exposure and HLA in healthy donors. Primers for the PCR totalled 60 Vbeta and 13 Jbeta. The method was immunoSEQ multiplex PCR; TCRdb's version includes in-frame clones alone and lacks a portion of them. This table holds around 210,000 clones, roughly three quarters found once. This clone has a single count. Germline V CDR1 and CDR2: MNHEY, SMNVEV (reference sequence). This CDR3 comprises 14 residues. V was clipped by 5 bases and J by 5 bases; unmatched bases: 6. Despite likely unrecorded immune exposures, the donors were nominally healthy at the time of sampling.

V gene TRBV27 combines with J gene TRBJ2-5, with TRBD1 matching 9 bases. The receptor's source is a man aged 50 to 60 in good health and CMV-seronegative. Sequenced sample: PBMCs. The CDR3 DNA reads TGTGCCAGCAGTCCCGGGACAGGGCACGAGACCCAGTACTTC. Translation gives CASSPGTGHETQYF.